In its sample, the clone carrying this TCR beta chain was seen once. Its matching antigen is unknown. The sample is drawn from a study of T cell repertoires in aging, cancer and after chemotherapy. Overall study: Clear clonal overlap appeared across healthy donor samples taken over several months to years.

V dropped 4 bases and J dropped 9; count of bases not matched to a gene: 7. There are 13 residues in the CDR3. Germline-derived CDR1 and CDR2 are MNHNY and SVGAGI (reference sequence). General study points: Rebound thymic output was suggested by rising median generation probability during chemotherapy in each cancer cohort. The repertoire data cannot show anything about immunological memory following chemotherapy. In healthy donors, age-related TCR diversity loss mainly reflected lost richness.

Rearranged V-D-J TRB sequences were amplified with a mixed TRB-A/B primer pool. TCRdb passed the multiplex PCR reads through MiXCR, listing each CDR3 protein once. The sample lists more than 8,500 distinct CDR3 sequences, approximately 40% occurring once. Amplification of TCR beta used genomic DNA extracted from peripheral blood. This sequence originates from a human donor in good health. V is TRBV6-6 and J is TRBJ2-5, with TRBD1 matching over 8 bases. Sequencing was carried out using blood. DNA for the CDR3: TGTGCCAGCAGTTTAACAGGGGGTGGGGCCCAGTACTTC. It specifies CASSLTGGGAQYF.